Shown below are 20 T cell receptor beta chains from a single sample sequenced in a study of technical replicates of blood from a handful of donors. Clones were sequenced by immunoSEQ multiplex PCR, and TCRdb holds only the in-frame ones, with some missing. The sample contains tens of thousands of clones, approximately 96% of which appear only once. The sample taken for sequencing was T cells isolated from PBMCs. The source is a human donor in good health.

This rearrangement joins TRBV7-9 to TRBJ2-3, with 7 bases that match TRBD2. V gave up 3 bases and J gave up 1 base; unmatched junction bases: 4. CDR3 length: 15 residues. The germline V gene has CDR1 SEHNR and CDR2 FQNEAQ (reference sequence). The CDR3 spells CASSFEREGTDTQYF. CDR3 DNA sequence: TGTGCCAGCAGCTTCGAACGGGAGGGCACAGATACGCAGTATTTT.

The V gene is TRBV10-3, the J gene TRBJ2-6; the match to TRBD1 covers 11 bases. The length of the CDR3 is 19 residues. V was pared by 3 bases and J by 1 base, with 8 bases of the junction left unmatched. The germline V gene encodes CDR1 ENHRY and CDR2 SYGVKD. DNA for the CDR3: TGTGCCATCAGTGACGCCTCCGGGACAGGGGGTTCTGGGGCCAACGTCCTGACTTTC. Encoded protein: CAISDASGTGGSGANVLTF.

The chain links TRBV7-9 to TRBJ2-7, with unresolved D. The germline gives CDR1 SEHNR, CDR2 FQNEAQ (reference sequence). The V gene lost 1 base and the J gene lost 0 bases, with 7 bases spanning the gap. The CDR3 spans 14 residues. The CDR3 sequence: CASSLELNSYEQYF. The CDR3 DNA reads TGTGCCAGCAGCTTAGAGCTTAACTCCTACGAGCAGTACTTC.

The gene calls are TRBV7-2 and TRBJ2-5; 7 bases are a match to TRBD1. V dropped 0 bases and J dropped 3; count of bases not matched to a gene: 7. The CDR3 is made up of 16 amino acids. Germline values: CDR1 SGHTA, CDR2 FQGNSA. The CDR3 nucleotides are TGTGCCAGCAGCTTAGCTCCCTGGCAGGGGGAAGAGACCCAGTACTTC. Residues: CASSLAPWQGEETQYF.

The rearrangement joins TRBV27 to TRBJ2-1; 10 nucleotides line up with TRBD1. The V and J ends lost 4 bases and 9 bases, in that order; junction bases with no gene match: 6. CDR1 and CDR2 from the germline V gene are MNHEY and SMNVEV (reference sequence). The CDR3 consists of 14 residues. CDR3 residues: CASSWSRDRGEQFF. The CDR3 DNA sequence: TGTGCCAGCAGTTGGAGCCGGGACAGGGGTGAGCAGTTCTTC.

This chain links TRBV9 with TRBJ2-5; 10 bases match TRBD2. Looked up from germline, CDR1 is SGDLS and CDR2 is YYNGEE. This CDR3 comprises 14 residues. Germline trimming cut 4 bases from V and 4 bases from J; bases unmatched to any gene: 4. CDR3 bases: TGTGCCAGCAGCCTCGGACTAGCGGTAGAGACCCAGTACTTC. Translated, it gives CASSLGLAVETQYF.

The chain is built from TRBV27 and TRBJ2-7, with 9 bases matching TRBD2. The length of the CDR3 is 15 residues. CDR1 is MNHEY and CDR2 is SMNVEV in the germline V gene (reference sequence). V gave up 1 base and J gave up 3 bases; unmatched junction bases: 4. In DNA form, the CDR3 reads TGTGCCAGCAGTTTATTGGGCGGGGGGGACTACGAGCAGTACTTC. Its translation: CASSLLGGGDYEQYF.

CDR3: CASSLTLAVTDTQYF. In DNA, the CDR3 is TGTGCCAGCAGTTTAACACTAGCGGTCACAGATACGCAGTATTTT. V usage is TRBV28 and J usage is TRBJ2-3; 8 positions agree with TRBD2. Germline V gene sequence: CDR1 MDHEN, CDR2 SYDVKM. V was pared by 2 bases and J by 2 bases, with 3 bases of the junction left unmatched. The CDR3 sequence is 15 residues long.

This sequence joins TRBV4-1 and TRBJ2-7; 9 bases line up with TRBD1. V shed 4 bases, J shed 3 bases, and the junction held 7 bases outside the gene matches. The CDR3 totals 15 residues. Germline V CDR1 and CDR2: MGHRA, YSYEKL. This CDR3 is CASSPGPGQGYEQYF. The CDR3 DNA is TGCGCCAGCAGCCCCGGACCGGGACAGGGCTACGAGCAGTACTTC.

The chain couples TRBV6-1 to TRBJ2-2; TRBD1 aligns across 8 bases. The CDR3 runs 15 residues. V lost 7 bases, J lost 3 bases, and 7 bases stayed unmatched. Germline assignment: CDR1 MNHNS and CDR2 SASEGT. The CDR3 coding sequence is TGTGCCAGCAAACCGGGACAGGTGTACACCGGGGAGCTGTTTTTT. It specifies CASKPGQVYTGELFF.

The rearrangement joins TRBV19 to TRBJ2-7, with 8 bases identical to TRBD1. This CDR3 has 15 residues. The J segment lost 0 bases and the V segment lost 5 bases, leaving 6 bases of the junction unmatched. Per germline, CDR1 LNHDA and CDR2 SQIVND (reference sequence). The CDR3 DNA follows: TGTGCCAGTAGTTTCGGGACAGGAGTCTCCTACGAGCAGTACTTC. It codes for CASSFGTGVSYEQYF.

The rearrangement joins TRBV6-6 to TRBJ2-7; D possibly corresponds to TRBD2 (6 bases). The CDR3 totals 14 residues. V was trimmed by 4 bases and J by 3 bases, leaving 13 bases between them. The V gene's germline CDR1 is MNHNY and CDR2 SVGAGI (reference sequence). The CDR3, as DNA: TGTGCCAGCAGTTGGGGGACTGACGGCTACGAGCAGTACTTC. Translating gives CASSWGTDGYEQYF.

Of note for this clone: Other DNA sequences in the same sample also yield this CDR3. The chain has TRBV9 and TRBJ1-1; a possible D gene is TRBD1 (5 bases). The CDR3 extends over 13 amino acids. Germline CDR1 is SGDLS and CDR2 is YYNGEE. V was pared by 3 bases and J by 0 bases, with 6 bases between. The CDR3 region is CASSGQMNTEAFF. The CDR3, as DNA: TGTGCCAGCAGCGGACAGATGAACACTGAAGCTTTCTTT.

The rearrangement uses TRBV6-1 and TRBJ2-7, with D uncertain. V lost 6 bases and J lost 2, with 5 bases in between. Looked up from germline, CDR1 is MNHNS and CDR2 is SASEGT. The CDR3 has 11 residues. The DNA for the CDR3 is TGTGCCAGCAGGGCAGCCTACGAGCAGTACTTC. It codes for CASRAAYEQYF.

The genes are TRBV9 and TRBJ2-1; TRBD1 might be the D (8 bases). CDR3 length: 16 residues. Trimming removed 3 bases at V and 1 base at J, with 14 bases between. Germline lookup yields CDR1 SGDLS and CDR2 YYNGEE. CDR3 protein: CASSGEQGGSYNEQFF. The CDR3 DNA reads TGTGCCAGCAGCGGGGAACAGGGGGGGTCCTACAATGAGCAGTTCTTC.

The genes are TRBV7-2 and TRBJ1-5, with D possibly matching TRBD1 (5 bases). CDR3 length: 15 residues. Trimming took off 3 bases at V and 2 bases at J, with 11 bases between the two ends. The V gene's germline CDR1 is SGHTA and CDR2 FQGNSA. CDR3 region: CASSFGGNGNQPQHF. The CDR3 DNA reads TGTGCCAGCAGCTTCGGGGGGAACGGCAATCAGCCCCAGCATTTT.

V and J are TRBV29-1 and TRBJ1-2, with D uncertain. Germline CDR1 is SQVTM and CDR2 is ANQGSEA. V was shortened by 5 bases and J by 1 base, with 11 bases between the two germline ends. The CDR3 extends over 13 amino acids. CDR3 in amino acids: CSVWQADNYGYTF. Here the CDR3 DNA reads TGCAGCGTTTGGCAGGCCGATAACTATGGCTACACCTTC. Together with reference TRBV29-1 and TRBJ1-2, the CDR3 gives the full variable domain: SAVISQKPSRDICQRGTSLTIQCQVDSQVTMMFWYRQQPGQSLTLIATANQGSEATYESGFVIDKFPISRPNLTFSTLTVSNMSPEDSSIYLCSVWQADNYGYTFGSGTRLTVV.

This sequence joins TRBV27 and TRBJ2-7, with a possible D match to TRBD1 (6 bases). The CDR3 has 13 amino acids. Germline CDR1 and CDR2: MNHEY and SMNVEV (reference sequence). Trimming removed 5 bases at V and 3 bases at J, with 11 bases between. The CDR3 loop reads CASSAGQHYEQYF. Written as DNA, the CDR3 is TGTGCCAGCAGTGCTGGACAGCACTACGAGCAGTACTTC.

The CDR3 is CASSGGLAGRSYNEQFF. The CDR3 region has the DNA TGTGCCAGCAGTGGGGGACTAGCGGGCCGCTCCTACAATGAGCAGTTCTTC. V gene TRBV6-1 combines with J gene TRBJ2-1; TRBD2 matches at 12 bases. This CDR3 has 17 residues. Trimming at V came to 4 bases and at J to 0 bases, leaving 4 bases not matched to a gene. Germline V gene data show CDR1 as MNHNS and CDR2 as SASEGT.

The CDR3 DNA sequence: TGTGCCAGCAGCTTATCTTTGGATACGCAGTATTTT. Residues: CASSLSLDTQYF. The V gene is TRBV7-6, the J gene TRBJ2-3; D is unresolved. Trimming pared 2 bases from V and 6 bases from J, leaving 6 bases between. Germline V gene data show CDR1 as SGHVS and CDR2 as FNYEAQ. There are 12 residues in the CDR3. Full variable domain (outside the CDR3, taken from reference TRBV7-6 and TRBJ2-3): GAGVSQSPRYKVTKRGQDVALRCDPISGHVSLYWYRQALGQGPEFLTYFNYEAQQDKSGLPNDRFSAERPEGSISTLTIQRTEQRDSAMYRCASSLSLDTQYFGPGTRLTVL.